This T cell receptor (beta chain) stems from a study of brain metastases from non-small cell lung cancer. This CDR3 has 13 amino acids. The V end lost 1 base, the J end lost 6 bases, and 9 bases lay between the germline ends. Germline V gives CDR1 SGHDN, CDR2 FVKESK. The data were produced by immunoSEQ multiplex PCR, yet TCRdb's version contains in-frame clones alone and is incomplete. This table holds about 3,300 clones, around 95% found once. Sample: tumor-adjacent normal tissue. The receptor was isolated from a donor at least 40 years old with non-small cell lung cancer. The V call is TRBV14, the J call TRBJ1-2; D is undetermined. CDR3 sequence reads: CASSQAGVHGYTF. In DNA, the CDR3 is TGTGCCAGCAGCCAAGCCGGCGTCCATGGCTACACCTTC.